The following is a TCR beta chain sequence with its context. Its antigen is currently unknown. This entry belongs to a study of OX40 agonist ivuxolimab in advanced cancers. The wider study: Partial responses were recorded for three patients, including one with hepatocellular carcinoma and two with cutaneous melanoma.

The CDR3 runs 15 residues. Trimming at V came to 6 bases and at J to 1 base, leaving 6 bases not matched to a gene. Per germline, CDR1 SNHLY and CDR2 FYNNEI. Study-wide results and limits: At doses 0.1 to 3.0 mg/kg, CD4+ and CD8+ clones expanded. Among expanded peripheral T cells, antigen specificity went undetermined.

Blood was sampled at baseline, cycle 4 day 1, and cycle 7 day 1. This table comes from immunoSEQ multiplex PCR, and its TCRdb copy is limited to in-frame clones, with some not included. The sample lists roughly 50,000 clones; approximately 80% were seen once. The rearrangement uses TRBV2 and TRBJ2-5; 9 bases line up with TRBD2. Sequences were derived from CD4+ or CD8+ T cells sorted from blood, sampled in a trial of the OX40 agonist ivuxolimab. This sequence originates from an adult with an advanced solid tumor such as melanoma, head and neck, liver or kidney cancer. The CDR3 DNA reads TGTGCCAGCAGGGGTAAAGCGGGAGGCCAAGAGACCCAGTACTTC. Protein: CASRGKAGGQETQYF.